This paragraph covers one T cell receptor beta chain sequence. The data stem from a study of PD-1 blockade in mismatch repair-deficient tumors. Study information: Enrolled 2013-2016, patients had progressing, pretreated mismatch repair-deficient cancers of about a dozen types.

Profiled with immunoSEQ multiplex PCR; TCRdb holds only in-frame clones, not every one. The table records about 110,000 clones, around three quarters of them present only once. PCR or immunohistochemistry showed mismatch repair deficiency in every enrolled patient. The germline V gene encodes CDR1 MNHEY and CDR2 SVGAGI. The V end was cut by 7 bases, the J end by 6 bases, with 10 bases between. The CDR3 length is 11 residues. The sequencing here drew on peripheral blood, taken 60 weeks after starting pembrolizumab. This rearrangement joins TRBV6-5 to TRBJ2-7, with D maybe TRBD1 (5 bases). This receptor was taken from an adult with mismatch repair-deficient cancer. Here the CDR3 reads CASMGRAEQYF. The CDR3, as DNA: TGTGCCAGCATGGGCAGGGCCGAGCAGTACTTC.